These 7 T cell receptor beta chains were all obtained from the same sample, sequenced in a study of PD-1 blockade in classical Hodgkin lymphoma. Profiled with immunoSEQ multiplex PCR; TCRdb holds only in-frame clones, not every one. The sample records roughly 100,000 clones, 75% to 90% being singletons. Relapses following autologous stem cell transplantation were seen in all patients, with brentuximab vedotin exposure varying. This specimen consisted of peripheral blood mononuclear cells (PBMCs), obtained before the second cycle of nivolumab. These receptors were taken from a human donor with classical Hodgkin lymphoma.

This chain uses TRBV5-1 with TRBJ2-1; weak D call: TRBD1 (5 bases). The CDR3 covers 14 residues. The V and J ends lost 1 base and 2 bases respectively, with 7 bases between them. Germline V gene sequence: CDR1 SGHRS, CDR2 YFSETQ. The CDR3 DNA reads TGCGCCAGCAGCTTGCAGGGAACCTACAATGAGCAGTTCTTC. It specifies CASSLQGTYNEQFF.

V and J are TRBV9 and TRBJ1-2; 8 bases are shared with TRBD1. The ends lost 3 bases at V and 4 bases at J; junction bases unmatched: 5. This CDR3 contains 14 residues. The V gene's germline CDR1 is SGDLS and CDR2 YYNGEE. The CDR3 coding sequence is TGTGCCAGCAGCGAGGACAGGGTCGGCTATGGCTACACCTTC. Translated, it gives CASSEDRVGYGYTF.

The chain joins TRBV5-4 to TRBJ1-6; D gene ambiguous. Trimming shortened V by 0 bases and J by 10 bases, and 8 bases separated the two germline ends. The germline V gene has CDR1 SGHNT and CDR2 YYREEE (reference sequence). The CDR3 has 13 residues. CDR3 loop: CASSLESGSPLHF. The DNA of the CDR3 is TGTGCCAGCAGCTTGGAGTCGGGATCACCCCTCCACTTT.

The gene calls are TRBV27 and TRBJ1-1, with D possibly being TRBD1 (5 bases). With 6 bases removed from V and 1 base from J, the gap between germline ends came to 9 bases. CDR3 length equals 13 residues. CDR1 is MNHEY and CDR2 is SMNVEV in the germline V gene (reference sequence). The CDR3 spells CASSPTENTEAFF. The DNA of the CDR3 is TGTGCCAGCAGCCCGACAGAGAACACTGAAGCTTTCTTT.

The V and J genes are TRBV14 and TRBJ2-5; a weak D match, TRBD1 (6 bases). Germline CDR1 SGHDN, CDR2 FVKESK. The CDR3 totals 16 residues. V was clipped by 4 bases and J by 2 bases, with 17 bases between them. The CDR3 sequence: CASSPQGWQGQETQYF. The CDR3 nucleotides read TGTGCCAGCAGCCCCCAGGGATGGCAGGGGCAAGAGACCCAGTACTTC.

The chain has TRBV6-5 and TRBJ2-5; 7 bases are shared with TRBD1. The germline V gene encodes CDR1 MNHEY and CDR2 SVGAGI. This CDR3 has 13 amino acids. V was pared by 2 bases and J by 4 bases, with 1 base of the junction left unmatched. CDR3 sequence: CASSYRTGETQYF. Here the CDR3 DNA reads TGTGCCAGCAGTTACAGGACAGGAGAGACCCAGTACTTC.

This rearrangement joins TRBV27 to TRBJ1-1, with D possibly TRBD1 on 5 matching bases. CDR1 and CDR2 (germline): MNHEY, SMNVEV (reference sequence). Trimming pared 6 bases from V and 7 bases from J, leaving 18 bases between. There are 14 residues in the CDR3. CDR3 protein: CASRGPEGMDEAFF. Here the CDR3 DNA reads TGTGCCAGCAGGGGGCCTGAGGGAATGGATGAAGCTTTCTTT.